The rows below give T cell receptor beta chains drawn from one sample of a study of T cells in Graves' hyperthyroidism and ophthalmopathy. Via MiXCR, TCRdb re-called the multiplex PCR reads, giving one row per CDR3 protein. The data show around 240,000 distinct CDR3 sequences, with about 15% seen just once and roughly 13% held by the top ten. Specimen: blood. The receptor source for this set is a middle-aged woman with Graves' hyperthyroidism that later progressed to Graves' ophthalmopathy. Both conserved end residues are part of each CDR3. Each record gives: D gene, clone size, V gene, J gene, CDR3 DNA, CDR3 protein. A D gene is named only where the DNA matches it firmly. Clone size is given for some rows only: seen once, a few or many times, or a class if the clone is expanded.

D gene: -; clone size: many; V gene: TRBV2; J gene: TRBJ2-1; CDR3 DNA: TGTGCCAGCACTTTGGACAATTCCTACAATGAGCAGTTCTTC; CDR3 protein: CASTLDNSYNEQFF
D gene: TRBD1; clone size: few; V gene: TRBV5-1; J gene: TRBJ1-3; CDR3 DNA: TGCGCCAGCAGCCGACAGGGAGTGGCTGGAAACACCATATATTTT; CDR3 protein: CASSRQGVAGNTIYF
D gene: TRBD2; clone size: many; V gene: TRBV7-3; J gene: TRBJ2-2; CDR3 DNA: TGTGCCAGCAGAGAAGCGGGATACGGCACCGGGGAGCTGTTTTTT; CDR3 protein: CASREAGYGTGELFF
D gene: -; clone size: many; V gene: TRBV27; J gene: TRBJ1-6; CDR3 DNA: TGTGCCAGCAGTTCGGACAGTAATTCACCCCTCCACTTT; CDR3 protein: CASSSDSNSPLHF
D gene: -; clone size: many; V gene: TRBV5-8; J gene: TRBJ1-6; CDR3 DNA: TGTGCCAGCAGCCACATAATGGGAATTGATTCACCCCTCCACTTT; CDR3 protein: CASSHIMGIDSPLHF
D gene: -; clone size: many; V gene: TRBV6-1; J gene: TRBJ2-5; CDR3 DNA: TGTGCCAGCAGTGAATCGGCAGAAACGTACCAAGAGACCCAGTACTTC; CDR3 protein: CASSESAETYQETQYF
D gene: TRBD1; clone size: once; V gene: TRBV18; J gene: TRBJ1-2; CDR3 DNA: TGTGCCAGCTCACCACTTCGGGACAGTTCTAACTGGGGCTACACCTTC; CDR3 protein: CASSPLRDSSNWGYTF
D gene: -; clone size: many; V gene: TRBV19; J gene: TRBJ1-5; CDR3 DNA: TGTGCCAGTAGGCTCTGGCTAGGGCAGCCCCAGCATTTT; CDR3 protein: CASRLWLGQPQHF
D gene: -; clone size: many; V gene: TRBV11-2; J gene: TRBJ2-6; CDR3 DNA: TGTGCCAGCAGCTTATCAGCGATCTTCTTAAACTCTGGGGCCAACGTCCTGACTTTC; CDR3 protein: CASSLSAIFLNSGANVLTF
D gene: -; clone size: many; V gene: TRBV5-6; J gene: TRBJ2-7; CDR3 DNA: TGTGCCAGCAGCTTGGTCTCACTTTCCTACGAGCAGTACTTC; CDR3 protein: CASSLVSLSYEQYF
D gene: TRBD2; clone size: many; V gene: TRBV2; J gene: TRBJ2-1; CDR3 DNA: TGTGCCAGCAGTGAAGAAGCGGGATACAATGAGCAGTTCTTC; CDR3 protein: CASSEEAGYNEQFF
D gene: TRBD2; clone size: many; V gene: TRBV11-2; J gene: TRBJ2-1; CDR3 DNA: TGTGCCAGCAGCTTAGGTCAGGCTAGCGGGAGAGTCCAGTACAATGAGCAGTTCTTC; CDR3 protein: CASSLGQASGRVQYNEQFF
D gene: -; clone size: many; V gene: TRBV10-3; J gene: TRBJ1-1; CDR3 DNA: TGTGCCATCCTGGGCAACATGAACACTGAAGCTTTCTTT; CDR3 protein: CAILGNMNTEAFF
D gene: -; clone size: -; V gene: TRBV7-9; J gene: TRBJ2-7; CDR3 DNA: TGTGCCAGCAGCTTAGTTGGGCCCCCGTGGGAGCAGTACTTC; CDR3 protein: CASSLVGPPWEQYF
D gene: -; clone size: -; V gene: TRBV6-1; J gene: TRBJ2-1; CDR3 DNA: TGTGCCAGCAAGGGAGGCAATGAGCAGTTCTTC; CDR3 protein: CASKGGNEQFF
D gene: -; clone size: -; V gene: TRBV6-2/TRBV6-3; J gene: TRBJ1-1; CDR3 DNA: TGTGCCAGCAAATCGGACTGGAAAAACACTGAAGCTTTCTTT; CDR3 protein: CASKSDWKNTEAFF
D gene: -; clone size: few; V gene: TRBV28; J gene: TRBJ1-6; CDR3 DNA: TGTGCCAGCAGTGTCACAGGGTTCCATAATTCACCCCTCCACTTT; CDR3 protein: CASSVTGFHNSPLHF
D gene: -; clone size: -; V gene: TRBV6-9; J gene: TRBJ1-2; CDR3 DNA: TGTGCCAGCAAATGGGGATCATTCTATGGCTACACCTTC; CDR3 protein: CASKWGSFYGYTF
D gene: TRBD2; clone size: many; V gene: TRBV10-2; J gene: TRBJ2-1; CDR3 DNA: TGCGCCAGCAGTGCGACTAGCGGGAGGGTCGATGAGCAGTTCTTC; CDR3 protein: CASSATSGRVDEQFF
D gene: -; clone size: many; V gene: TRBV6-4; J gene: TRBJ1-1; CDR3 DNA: TGTGCCAGCAGTGACGAAGCTTTCTTT; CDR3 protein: CASSDEAFF
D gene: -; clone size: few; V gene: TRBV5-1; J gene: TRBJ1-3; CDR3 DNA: TGCGCCAGCAGCTTGGGTCAGGGGCCGATCTCTGGAAACACCATATATTTT; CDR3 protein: CASSLGQGPISGNTIYF
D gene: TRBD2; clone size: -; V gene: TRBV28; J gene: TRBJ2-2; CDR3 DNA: TGTGCCAGCAGTTTAGGGGGACTAGCGGGAGTTAGGACCGGGGAGCTGTTTTTT; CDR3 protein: CASSLGGLAGVRTGELFF
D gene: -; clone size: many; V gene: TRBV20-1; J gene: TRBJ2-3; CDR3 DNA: TGCAGTGCTAGGGGCAGTAGCACAGATACGCAGTATTTT; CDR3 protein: CSARGSSTDTQYF
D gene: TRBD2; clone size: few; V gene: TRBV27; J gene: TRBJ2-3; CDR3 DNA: TGTGCCAGCAGCCCGTCCAGCGGGAGGGGCGGTACGCAGTATTTT; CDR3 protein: CASSPSSGRGGTQYF
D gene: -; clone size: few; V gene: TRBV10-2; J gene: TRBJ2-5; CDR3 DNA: TGCGCCAGCAGTGAGTCGCAGCTGTCAGAGACCCAGTACTTC; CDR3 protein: CASSESQLSETQYF
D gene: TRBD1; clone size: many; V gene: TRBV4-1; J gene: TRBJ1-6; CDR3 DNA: TGCGCCAGCAGCCAGCGCGGGACAGGGGGTGGTAATTCACCCCTCCACTTT; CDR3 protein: CASSQRGTGGGNSPLHF
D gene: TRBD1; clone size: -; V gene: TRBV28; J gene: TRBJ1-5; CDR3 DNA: TGTGCCAGCCTCCCGGGACAGTCAGATCCCCAGCATTTT; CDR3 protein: CASLPGQSDPQHF
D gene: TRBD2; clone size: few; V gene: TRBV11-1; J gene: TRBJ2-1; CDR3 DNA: TGTGCCAGCAGCGGGGGGGGTACTTTTCAGGGTGTTGGTTTTTTCCGCGGGAGGAACAATGAGCAGTTCTTC; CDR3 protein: CASSGGGTFQGVGFFRGRNNEQFF
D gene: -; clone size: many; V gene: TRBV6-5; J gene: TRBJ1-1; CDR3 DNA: TGTGCCAGCAGTTATAAGGGCGACACTGAAGCTTTCTTT; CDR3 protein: CASSYKGDTEAFF
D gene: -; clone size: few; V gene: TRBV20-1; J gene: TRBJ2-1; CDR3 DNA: TGCAGTGCTAATCCCGTCCAGACCCCCTCCAATGAGCAGTTCTTC; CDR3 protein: CSANPVQTPSNEQFF
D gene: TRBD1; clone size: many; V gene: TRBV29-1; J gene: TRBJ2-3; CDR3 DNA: TGCAGCGTCGACAGGGGGAGGGCATCAGATACGCAGTATTTT; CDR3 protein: CSVDRGRASDTQYF
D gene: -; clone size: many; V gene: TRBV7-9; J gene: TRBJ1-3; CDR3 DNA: TGTGCCAGCAGCTTACACCAGGTTGCTGGAAACACCATATATTTT; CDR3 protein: CASSLHQVAGNTIYF
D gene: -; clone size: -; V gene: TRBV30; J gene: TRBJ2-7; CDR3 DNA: TGTGCCTGGAGTGTAAGCACCTACGAGCAGTACTTC; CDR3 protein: CAWSVSTYEQYF
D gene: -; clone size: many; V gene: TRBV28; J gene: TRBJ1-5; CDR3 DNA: TGTGCCAGCAGTTTATTCAGAGGAGGATATAGCAATCAGCCCCAGCATTTT; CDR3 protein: CASSLFRGGYSNQPQHF
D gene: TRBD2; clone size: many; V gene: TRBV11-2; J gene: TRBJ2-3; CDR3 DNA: TGTGCCAGCAGCCAACCGGGACTAGCGATCACAGATACGCAGTATTTT; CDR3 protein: CASSQPGLAITDTQYF
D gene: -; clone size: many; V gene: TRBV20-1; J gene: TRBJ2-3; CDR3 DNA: TGCAGTGCTAGCGGACCGAACACAGATACGCAGTATTTT; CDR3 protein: CSASGPNTDTQYF
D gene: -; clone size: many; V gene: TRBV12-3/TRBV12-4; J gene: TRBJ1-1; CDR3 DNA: TGTGCCAGCAGTCTCAAGTGGGTCACTGAAGCTTTCTTT; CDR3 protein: CASSLKWVTEAFF
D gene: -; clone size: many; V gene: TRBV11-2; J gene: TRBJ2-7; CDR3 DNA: TGTGCCAGCAGCTCCGTACGTAGGGCCTACGAGCAGTACTTC; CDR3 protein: CASSSVRRAYEQYF